This entry lists 18 T cell receptor beta chains sequenced from one sample in a study of neoadjuvant anti-PD-1 for oral cavity cancer. Repertoires were generated with immunoSEQ multiplex PCR, while TCRdb's copy carries only in-frame clones and drops some. The table includes roughly 68,000 clones, about 90% detected once. Described time point: after neoadjuvant nivolumab, at surgical resection. The input for sequencing was PBMCs, taken after nivolumab (anti-PD-1) treatment. The receptors stem from a person between 40 and 79 years old with oral cavity squamous cell carcinoma.

J is TRBJ1-2 and V is TRBV9, with unresolved D. The CDR3 runs to 12 residues. Looked up from germline, CDR1 is SGDLS and CDR2 is YYNGEE. V was clipped by 7 bases and J by 5 bases, with 12 bases between them. CDR3 nucleotides: TGTGCCAGCTCTACTAGTAGGTATGGCTACACCTTC. Amino acids: CASSTSRYGYTF.

The chain joins TRBV21-1 to TRBJ1-1; TRBD1, the table's D call, lacks a check against the DNA. TRBV21-1 is termed a pseudogene. The CDR3 totals 15 residues. CDR3 nucleotide sequence: TGTGCCAGCACACAATTACTTCACAGGGGAACTGAAGCTTTCTTT. Protein: CASTQLLHRGTEAFF.

The chain couples TRBV7-2 to TRBJ1-1; 9 bases are shared with TRBD1. Germline loops: CDR1 SGHTA, CDR2 FQGNSA. V shed 5 bases, J shed 7 bases, and the junction held 8 bases outside the gene matches. CDR3 size: 14 residues. CDR3 region: CASSNAGTGYEAFF. The CDR3 coding sequence is TGTGCCAGCAGCAACGCCGGGACAGGGTATGAAGCTTTCTTT.

V gene TRBV10-3 combines with J gene TRBJ1-5, with TRBD1 matching over 9 bases. Germline loops: CDR1 ENHRY, CDR2 SYGVKD. This CDR3 has 14 residues. V was clipped by 6 bases and J by 4 bases; unmatched bases: 4. The CDR3 bases are TGTGCCATCAGGAGGACAGGGGAAAATCAGCCCCAGCATTTT. This sequence encodes CAIRRTGENQPQHF.

This chain joins TRBV7-9 and TRBJ2-7; 7 bases line up with TRBD1. CDR3 length: 12 residues. CDR1 is SEHNR, CDR2 FQNEAQ, per germline (reference sequence). The V segment lost 8 bases and the J segment 3 bases; nucleotides outside the gene matches: 4. CDR3 in DNA: TGTGCCAGCCACCGGGACAGCTACGAGCAGTACTTC. Translated, it gives CASHRDSYEQYF.

V usage is TRBV18 and J usage is TRBJ1-3; 8 positions agree with TRBD1. V was clipped by 3 bases and J by 4 bases; unmatched bases: 8. This CDR3 has 16 amino acids. CDR1 and CDR2 (germline): KGHSH, LQKENI. The CDR3 here is CASSPSGQGSGNTIYF. In DNA form, the CDR3 reads TGTGCCAGCTCACCCTCCGGACAGGGATCGGGAAACACCATATATTTT.

This clone occurred a few times. In DNA, the CDR3 is TGTGCCAGCAGCTTAGCCTTCGGGGGATACGAGCAGTACTTC. Translating it yields CASSLAFGGYEQYF. The chain is built from TRBV11-2 and TRBJ2-7; the D gene is possibly TRBD2 (6 bases). Looked up from germline, CDR1 is SGHAT and CDR2 is FQNNGV. The CDR3 has 14 amino acids. V shed 1 base and J shed 4 bases, with 11 bases lying between them.

The gene calls are TRBV6-1 and TRBJ2-7, with D possibly TRBD1 on 5 matching bases. CDR1 and CDR2 (germline): MNHNS, SASEGT. The CDR3 is made up of 12 amino acids. The germline V and J ends were trimmed by 5 bases and 5 bases, with 10 bases remaining between them. The CDR3 DNA reads as TGTGCCAGCAGTCCTACAGGAGACGAGCAGTACTTC. It translates to CASSPTGDEQYF.

This clone was seen once. CDR3 in amino acids: CASRADRGGQPQHF. The DNA for the CDR3 is TGTGCCAGCAGAGCCGACAGGGGGGGTCAGCCCCAGCATTTT. The chain links TRBV2 to TRBJ1-5, with TRBD1 matching over 9 bases. V shed 6 bases, J shed 6 bases, and the junction held 6 bases outside the gene matches. The V gene's germline CDR1 is SNHLY and CDR2 FYNNEI. The CDR3 is 14 amino acids.

The V and J genes are TRBV7-9 and TRBJ1-2; D might be TRBD1 (6 bases). Germline CDR1 is SEHNR and CDR2 is FQNEAQ (reference sequence). The CDR3 runs to 14 residues. V lost 8 bases, J lost 2 bases, and 15 bases lay in between. CDR3 nucleotides: TGTGCCAGCGCCTACAGACAGGCCAACTATGGCTACACCTTC. Its translation is CASAYRQANYGYTF.

The chain links TRBV27 to TRBJ2-5; the D gene could be TRBD1 or TRBD2 (5 bases each). The CDR3 length is 13 residues. V was shortened by 2 bases and J by 5 bases, with 9 bases between the two germline ends. Germline-derived CDR1 and CDR2 are MNHEY and SMNVEV (reference sequence). Here the CDR3 DNA reads TGTGCCAGCAGTTTAAAGGGACGGGAGACCCAGTACTTC. Translation gives CASSLKGRETQYF.

This chain uses TRBV19 with TRBJ2-7, with TRBD2 identical over 7 bases. This CDR3 has 14 amino acids. V lost 3 bases to trimming and J lost 3 bases; unmatched junction nucleotides: 5. Germline V CDR1 and CDR2: LNHDA, SQIVND (reference sequence). CDR3 amino acids: CASSMSSGYYEQYF. For the CDR3, the DNA is TGTGCCAGTAGTATGTCTAGCGGCTACTACGAGCAGTACTTC. The whole variable domain, filled in from reference TRBV19 and TRBJ2-7, reads DGGITQSPKYLFRKEGQNVTLSCEQNLNHDAMYWYRQDPGQGLRLIYYSQIVNDFQKGDIAEGYSVSREKKESFPLTVTSAQKNPTAFYLCASSMSSGYYEQYFGPGTRLTVT.

This clone came up once. The chain joins TRBV29-1 to TRBJ1-1, with D perhaps TRBD1 (6 bases). Trimming pared 3 bases from V and 7 bases from J, leaving 9 bases between. Germline CDR1 and CDR2: SQVTM and ANQGSEA. The CDR3 is 11 amino acids. Here the CDR3 DNA reads TGCAGCGTTGAGGGGACACTTGAAGCTTTCTTT. Translated: CSVEGTLEAFF. Using reference TRBV29-1 and TRBJ1-1 for the parts outside the CDR3, the full variable domain is SAVISQKPSRDICQRGTSLTIQCQVDSQVTMMFWYRQQPGQSLTLIATANQGSEATYESGFVIDKFPISRPNLTFSTLTVSNMSPEDSSIYLCSVEGTLEAFFGQGTRLTVV.

The J gene is TRBJ2-1, the V gene TRBV6-5; D not resolved. The germline V gene has CDR1 MNHEY and CDR2 SVGAGI. This CDR3 spans 14 amino acids. Trimming took 3 bases from V and 4 from J, leaving 10 bases between them. CDR3 amino acids: CASSYGYWYNEQFF. CDR3 coding DNA: TGTGCCAGCAGTTATGGTTACTGGTACAATGAGCAGTTCTTC.

This clone was seen more than once but under ten times. The rearrangement links TRBV28 to TRBJ1-2, with D perhaps matching TRBD1 (5 bases). The CDR3 consists of 14 residues. Germline V gene sequence: CDR1 MDHEN, CDR2 SYDVKM. Trimming shortened V by 6 bases and J by 4 bases, and 15 bases separated the two germline ends. Here the CDR3 DNA reads TGTGCCAGCAGCCGATCACAGGCTTTCTATGGCTACACCTTC. Its protein is CASSRSQAFYGYTF.

This rearrangement joins TRBV6-1 to TRBJ2-7; no firm D call. The CDR3 sequence is 12 residues long. Per germline, CDR1 MNHNS and CDR2 SASEGT. The V gene lost 2 bases and the J gene lost 6 bases, with 8 bases spanning the gap. CDR3 protein: CASSEYRFEQYF. The CDR3 coding sequence is TGTGCCAGCAGTGAATATAGGTTCGAGCAGTACTTC.

The chain uses TRBV7-8 and TRBJ1-5; TRBD1 is a possible D gene (5 bases). The CDR3 sequence is 15 residues long. V lost 4 bases to trimming and J lost 6 bases, with 16 bases between them. Per germline, CDR1 SGHVS and CDR2 FQNEAQ. The CDR3 loop is CASSYGWGVAQPQHF. As DNA, the CDR3 is TGTGCCAGCAGCTATGGTTGGGGGGTGGCTCAGCCCCAGCATTTT.

This clone was observed a handful of times. V and J are TRBV7-2 and TRBJ2-5, with 8 bases that match TRBD1. Germline CDR1 SGHTA, CDR2 FQGNSA. The CDR3 is made up of 16 amino acids. V dropped 5 bases and J dropped 2; count of bases not matched to a gene: 10. The CDR3 loop reads CASSKRTGWEQETQYF. CDR3 DNA sequence: TGTGCCAGCAGCAAACGGACAGGGTGGGAACAAGAGACCCAGTACTTC.